Listed below are T cell receptor beta chains from one sample, sequenced in a study of blood T cells in healthy people across ages. TCRdb ran MiXCR on the 5' RACE reads and lists one entry per CDR3 protein. The sample has about 630,000 distinct CDR3 sequences; around a fifth are singletons. The material sequenced was blood. The source is a man between 65 and 85 years old in good health. Both conserved end residues are part of each CDR3. D genes are given only for firm matches. Size is stated for part of the rows, as once, few or many counts, or as a class when the clone is expanded.

TRBJ1-2 | - | TRBV6-2/TRBV6-3 | few | TGTGCCAGCAGTTACATGAGGGCTCAAAACTATGGCTACACCTTC | CASSYMRAQNYGYTF
TRBJ1-2 | - | TRBV29-1 | - | TGCAGCGTTGAGCCCCCTACCGGGTATGGCTACACCTTC | CSVEPPTGYGYTF
TRBJ1-2 | - | TRBV29-1 | few | TGCAGCGTCAGACAGGCCGGGTCCTATGGCTACACCTTC | CSVRQAGSYGYTF
TRBJ2-1 | - | TRBV27 | many | TGTGCCAGCAGTCCCACGGGGCGCGAGCAGTTCTTC | CASSPTGREQFF
TRBJ2-3 | TRBD2 | TRBV12-3/TRBV12-4 | - | TGTGCCAGCAGTATGGCGGGAGAAGATACGCAGTATTTT | CASSMAGEDTQYF
TRBJ2-1 | - | TRBV29-1 | - | - | CSVVGTGAHYNEQLF
TRBJ1-4 | - | TRBV29-1 | few | TGCAGCGCCCGAGGAGGGGATTCCAATGAAAAACTGTTTTTT | CSARGGDSNEKLFF
TRBJ2-1 | - | TRBV29-1 | - | TGCAGCGTTGAATACCTCAGCTCCTACAATGAGCAGTTCTTC | CSVEYLSSYNEQFF
TRBJ2-5 | - | TRBV7-9 | many | TGTGCCAGCAGGCCCCTTAAGGGGGAACAAGAGACCCAGTACTTC | CASRPLKGEQETQYF
TRBJ1-1 | - | TRBV15 | few | TGTGCCACCAGCAATGGACAGCTCGAAGTGAACACTGAAGCTTTCTTT | CATSNGQLEVNTEAFF
TRBJ2-7 | - | TRBV18 | few | TGTGCCAGCTCACCACCGAAGACTGGAGAGCAGTACTTC | CASSPPKTGEQYF
TRBJ2-5 | TRBD2 | TRBV25-1 | - | TGTGCCAGCAGTCTGGAGGGAGGGCGGGAGACCCAGTACTTC | CASSLEGGRETQYF
TRBJ2-7 | - | TRBV18 | few | TGTGCCAGCTCACCCAACCCGTCCTACGAGCAGTACTTC | CASSPNPSYEQYF
TRBJ2-5 | - | TRBV20-1 | - | TGCAGTGCCGGCCGGGGGTTGTTTGAAGAGACCCAGTACTTC | CSAGRGLFEETQYF
TRBJ2-2 | - | TRBV5-4 | - | TGTGCCAGCAAAGGGCTCAGCGGGGAGCTGTTTTTT | CASKGLSGELFF
TRBJ2-4 | TRBD2 | TRBV20-1 | - | TGCAGTGCTAGAGGTCTAACTAGCGGGAACATCCAAAACATTCAGTACTTC | CSARGLTSGNIQNIQYF
TRBJ2-4 | - | TRBV29-1 | once | TGCAGCGTTGAATCAGTGTACCTAGCCAAAAACATTCAGTACTTC | CSVESVYLAKNIQYF
TRBJ2-7 | - | TRBV3-1 | - | TGCGCCAGCAGCCAAGACACGTTATCCTACGAGCAGTACTTC | CASSQDTLSYEQYF
TRBJ2-1 | TRBD1 | TRBV5-1 | few | TGCGCCAGCAGCCAGGGACAGGGGGCCCACAATGAACAGTTCTTC | CASSQGQGAHNEQFF
TRBJ2-4 | - | TRBV12-3/TRBV12-4 | - | TGTGCCAGCAGTTCCCAGCCACTAGCCAAAAACATTCAGTACTTC | CASSSQPLAKNIQYF
TRBJ2-7 | - | TRBV19 | few | TGTGCCAGTAGTATAGGACATCAATCCTACGAGCAGTACTTC | CASSIGHQSYEQYF
TRBJ1-1 | - | TRBV6-4 | - | TGTGCCAGCAGTGACTCGATCGGGAGTGAAGCTTTCTTT | CASSDSIGSEAFF
TRBJ1-1 | - | TRBV28 | - | TGTGCCAGCAGTTTATCCCACACTGAAGCTTTCTTT | CASSLSHTEAFF
TRBJ2-4 | TRBD2 | TRBV28 | few | TGTGCCAGCAGTCCTAGCGGGGGAATAGCCAAAAACATTCAGTACTTC | CASSPSGGIAKNIQYF
TRBJ2-1 | - | TRBV7-3 | - | TGTGCCAGCAGGGGACATAACAATGAGCAGTTCTTC | CASRGHNNEQFF
TRBJ2-4 | - | TRBV12-3/TRBV12-4 | - | TGTGCCAGCAGTTTACCCAATATCGCTAACATTCAGTACTTC | CASSLPNIANIQYF
TRBJ2-1 | TRBD2 | TRBV20-1 | many | TGCAGTGCTAGAGGCCTTAGCGGGGTCTCCTACAATGAGCAGTTCTTC | CSARGLSGVSYNEQFF
TRBJ2-3 | - | TRBV6-5 | - | TGTGCCAGCAGTCCGAGGGGGAACGCAGATACGCAGTATTTT | CASSPRGNADTQYF
TRBJ2-2 | - | TRBV12-3/TRBV12-4 | many | TGTGCCAGCAGTGTAAAGGGCACCGGGGAGCTGTTTTTT | CASSVKGTGELFF
TRBJ2-7 | TRBD1 | TRBV6-5 | - | TGTGCCAGCAGCTCAGGGACAGGGACCTTCTACGAGCAGTACTTC | CASSSGTGTFYEQYF
TRBJ2-7 | TRBD2 | TRBV28 | few | TGTGCCAGCAGTCGAACTATTAGCGGGAGATACGAGCAGTACTTC | CASSRTISGRYEQYF
TRBJ2-6 | - | TRBV6-6 | few | TGTGCCAGCAGCTTTTTAAACTCTGGGGCCAACGTCCTGACTTTC | CASSFLNSGANVLTF
TRBJ2-5 | - | TRBV6-2/TRBV6-3 | - | TGTGCCAGCAGTTGGCCCGAAAGACAAGAGACCCAGTACTTC | CASSWPERQETQYF
TRBJ2-1 | TRBD2 | TRBV19 | many | TGTGCCAGTAGTCTCCAACTAGCGGGAGTGGATGAGCAGTTCTTC | CASSLQLAGVDEQFF
TRBJ2-5 | TRBD2 | TRBV7-9 | few | TGTGCCAGCAGCCGTGTGGGAGGGCCTGTGGAGACCCAGTACTTC | CASSRVGGPVETQYF
TRBJ1-4 | - | TRBV20-1 | many | TGCAGTGCTAGAGACGGCCAGAATGAAAAACTGTTTTTT | CSARDGQNEKLFF
TRBJ2-3 | - | TRBV9 | - | TGTGCCAGCAGCGTAGCTACCGGGGCTCTTCGAGATACGCAGTATTTT | CASSVATGALRDTQYF
TRBJ2-1 | - | TRBV24-1 | few | TGTGCCACCGTCGCACAGGTGAATGAGCAGTTCTTC | CATVAQVNEQFF
TRBJ2-7 | - | TRBV21-1 | few | TGTGCCAGCAGCAAAAAAGGAACAGTCGATATCTACGAGCAGTACTTC | CASSKKGTVDIYEQYF
TRBJ2-7 | - | TRBV28 | - | TGTGCCAGCCAACGGACCATAGGGACCTACGAGCAGTACTTC | CASQRTIGTYEQYF